The clone carrying this TCR beta chain is labeled medium-sized. Its antigen remains unidentified. Germline V gene sequence: CDR1 LNHDA, CDR2 SQIVND (reference sequence). This CDR3 comprises 18 residues. V was clipped by 5 bases and J by 5 bases; unmatched bases: 19. This sample is drawn from a study of cytomegalovirus exposure and HLA in healthy donors. Looking at the study overall: The 100 to 150 validation repertoires and the 666 first-cohort repertoires shared a platform, a later analysis reported.

The study, taken as a whole, reports: The dataset shows that most TCR sequences were rare, while some public TCRs occurred in many donors. The study flagged fewer than 200 TCR beta chains as cytomegalovirus-associated.

Generated by immunoSEQ multiplex PCR, the TCRdb table keeps only in-frame clones and is missing some. The repertoire consists of under 75,000 clones, with approximately 80% occurring once and the leading ten covering 3%. This receptor was obtained from a man aged 30 to 45 in good health and CMV-seronegative. This sequence joins TRBV19 and TRBJ2-7; 9 positions match TRBD2. The source material was PBMCs. The CDR3, as DNA: TGTGCCAGTAGTCCAAGAAGCGGGGGGAGACCCGTTTACAACGAGCAGTACTTC. Residues: CASSPRSGGRPVYNEQYF.